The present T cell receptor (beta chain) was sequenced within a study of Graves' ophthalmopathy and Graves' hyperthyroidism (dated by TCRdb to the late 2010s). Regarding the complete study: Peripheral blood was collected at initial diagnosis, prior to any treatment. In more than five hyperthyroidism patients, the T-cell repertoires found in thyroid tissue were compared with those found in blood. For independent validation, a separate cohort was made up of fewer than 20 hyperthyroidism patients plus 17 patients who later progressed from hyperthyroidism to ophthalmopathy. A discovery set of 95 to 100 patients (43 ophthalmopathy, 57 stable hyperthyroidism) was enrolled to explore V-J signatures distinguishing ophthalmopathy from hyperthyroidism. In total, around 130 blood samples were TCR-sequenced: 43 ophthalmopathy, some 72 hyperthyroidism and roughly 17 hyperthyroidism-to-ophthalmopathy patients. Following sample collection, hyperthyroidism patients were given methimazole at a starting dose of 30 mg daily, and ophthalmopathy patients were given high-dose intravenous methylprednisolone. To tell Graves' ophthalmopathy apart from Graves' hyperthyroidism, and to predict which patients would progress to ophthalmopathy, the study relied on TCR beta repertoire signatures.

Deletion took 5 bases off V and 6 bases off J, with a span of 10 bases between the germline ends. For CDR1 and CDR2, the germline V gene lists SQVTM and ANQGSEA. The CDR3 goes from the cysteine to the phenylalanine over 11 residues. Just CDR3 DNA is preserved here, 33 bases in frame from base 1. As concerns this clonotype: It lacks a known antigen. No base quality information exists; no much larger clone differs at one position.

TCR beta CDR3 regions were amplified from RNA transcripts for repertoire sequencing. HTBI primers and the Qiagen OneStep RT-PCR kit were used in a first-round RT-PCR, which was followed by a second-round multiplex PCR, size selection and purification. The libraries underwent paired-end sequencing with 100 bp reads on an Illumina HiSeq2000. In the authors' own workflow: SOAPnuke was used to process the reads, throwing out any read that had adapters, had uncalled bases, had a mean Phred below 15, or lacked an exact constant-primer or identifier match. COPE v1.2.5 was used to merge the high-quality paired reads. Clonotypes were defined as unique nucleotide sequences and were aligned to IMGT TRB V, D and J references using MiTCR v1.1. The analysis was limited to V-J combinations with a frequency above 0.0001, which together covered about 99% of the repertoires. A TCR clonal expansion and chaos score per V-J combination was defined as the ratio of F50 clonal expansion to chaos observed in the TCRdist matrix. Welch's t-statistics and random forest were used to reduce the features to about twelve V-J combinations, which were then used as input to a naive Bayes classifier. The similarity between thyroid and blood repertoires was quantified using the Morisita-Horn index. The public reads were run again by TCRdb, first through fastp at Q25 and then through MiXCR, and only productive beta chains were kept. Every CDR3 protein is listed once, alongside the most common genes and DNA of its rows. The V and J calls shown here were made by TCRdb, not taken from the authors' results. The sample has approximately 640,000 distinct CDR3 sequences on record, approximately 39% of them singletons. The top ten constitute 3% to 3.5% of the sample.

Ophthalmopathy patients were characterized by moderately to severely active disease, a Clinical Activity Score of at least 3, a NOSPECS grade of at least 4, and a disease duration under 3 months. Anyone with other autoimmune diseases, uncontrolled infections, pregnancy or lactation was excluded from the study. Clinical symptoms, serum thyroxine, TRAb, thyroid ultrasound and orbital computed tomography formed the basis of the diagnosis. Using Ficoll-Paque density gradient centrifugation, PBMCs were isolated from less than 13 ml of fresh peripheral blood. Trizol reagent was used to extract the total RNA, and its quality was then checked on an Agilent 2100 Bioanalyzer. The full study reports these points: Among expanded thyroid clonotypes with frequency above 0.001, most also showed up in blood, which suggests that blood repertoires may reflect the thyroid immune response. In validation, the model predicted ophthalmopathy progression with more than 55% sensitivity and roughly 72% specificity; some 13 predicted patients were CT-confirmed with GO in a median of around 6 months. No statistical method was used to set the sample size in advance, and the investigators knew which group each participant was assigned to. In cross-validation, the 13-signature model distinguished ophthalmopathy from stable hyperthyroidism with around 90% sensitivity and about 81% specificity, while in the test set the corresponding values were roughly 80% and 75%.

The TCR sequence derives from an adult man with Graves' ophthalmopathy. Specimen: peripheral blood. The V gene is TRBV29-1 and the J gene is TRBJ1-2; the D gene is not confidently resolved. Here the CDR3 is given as CSVKVGDGYTF. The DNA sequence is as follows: TGCAGCGTTAAAGTGGGTGATGGCTACACCTTC.